This T cell receptor beta chain appears in the sequencing data of a study of CD8 T cells in ankylosing spondylitis. One entry per CDR3 protein results from TCRdb running MiXCR on the 5' RACE reads. The table lists about 540,000 distinct CDR3 sequences, roughly 13% of them singletons. The CDR3 runs to 14 residues. The V end was cut by 4 bases, the J end by 3 bases, with 13 bases between. CDR1 and CDR2 from the germline V gene are LNHDA and SQIVND (reference sequence). This clonotype has only a few counts. The antigen remains unidentified. Study conclusions and caveats: In ankylosing spondylitis blood, a motif of roughly eight highly homologous TCR beta variants appeared characteristic.

This chain uses TRBV19 with TRBJ2-7; TRBD1 is a possible D gene (5 bases). The sequenced material came from blood, either unsorted or a sorted T cell fraction (not recorded which). This clonotype was obtained from a male donor with ankylosing spondylitis. The CDR3 loop reads CASSKQGRGYEQYF. The CDR3 coding sequence is TGTGCCAGTAGTAAGCAGGGAAGGGGCTACGAGCAGTACTTC.